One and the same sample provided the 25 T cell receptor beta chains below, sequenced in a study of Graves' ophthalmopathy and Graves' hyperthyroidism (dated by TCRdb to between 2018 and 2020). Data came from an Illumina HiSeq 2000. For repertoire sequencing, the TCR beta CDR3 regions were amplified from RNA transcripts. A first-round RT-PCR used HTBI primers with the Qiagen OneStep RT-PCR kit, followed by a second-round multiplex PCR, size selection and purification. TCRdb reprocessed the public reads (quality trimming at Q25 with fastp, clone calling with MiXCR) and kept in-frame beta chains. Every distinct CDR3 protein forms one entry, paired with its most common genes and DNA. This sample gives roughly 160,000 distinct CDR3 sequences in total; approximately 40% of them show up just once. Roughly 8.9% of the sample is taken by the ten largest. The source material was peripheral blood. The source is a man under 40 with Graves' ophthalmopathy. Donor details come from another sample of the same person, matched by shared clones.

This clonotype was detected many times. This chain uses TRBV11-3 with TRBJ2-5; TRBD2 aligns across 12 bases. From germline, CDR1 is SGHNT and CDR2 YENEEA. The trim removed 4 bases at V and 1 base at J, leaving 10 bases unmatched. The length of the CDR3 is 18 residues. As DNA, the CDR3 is TGTGCCAGCAGCTCCAGACTAGCGGGAGAAGGGGTCCAAGAGACCCAGTACTTC. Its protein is CASSSRLAGEGVQETQYF. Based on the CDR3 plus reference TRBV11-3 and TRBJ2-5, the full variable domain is EAGVVQSPRYKIIEKKQPVAFWCNPISGHNTLYWYLQNLGQGPELLIRYENEEAVDDSQLPKDRFSAERLKGVDSTLKIQPAELGDSAVYLCASSSRLAGEGVQETQYFGPGTRLLVL.

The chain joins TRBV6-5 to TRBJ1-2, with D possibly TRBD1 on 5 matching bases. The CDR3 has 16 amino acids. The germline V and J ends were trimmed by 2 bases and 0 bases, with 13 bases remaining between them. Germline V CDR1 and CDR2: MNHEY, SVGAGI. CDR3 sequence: CASSYGGSYSNYGYTF. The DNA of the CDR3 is TGTGCCAGCAGTTACGGGGGTTCCTATTCTAACTATGGCTACACCTTC.

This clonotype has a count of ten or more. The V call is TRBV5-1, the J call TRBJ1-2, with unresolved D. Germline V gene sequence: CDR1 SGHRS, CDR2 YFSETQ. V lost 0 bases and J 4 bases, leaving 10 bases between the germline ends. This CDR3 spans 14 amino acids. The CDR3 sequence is CASSLEARVYGYTF. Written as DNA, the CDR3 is TGCGCCAGCAGCTTGGAAGCTCGCGTCTATGGCTACACCTTC.

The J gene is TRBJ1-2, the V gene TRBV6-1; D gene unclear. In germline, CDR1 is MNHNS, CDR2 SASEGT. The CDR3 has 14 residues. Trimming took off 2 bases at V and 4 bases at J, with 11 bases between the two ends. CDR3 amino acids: CASSESASLYGYTF. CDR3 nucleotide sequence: TGTGCCAGCAGTGAATCAGCCTCTCTCTATGGCTACACCTTC.

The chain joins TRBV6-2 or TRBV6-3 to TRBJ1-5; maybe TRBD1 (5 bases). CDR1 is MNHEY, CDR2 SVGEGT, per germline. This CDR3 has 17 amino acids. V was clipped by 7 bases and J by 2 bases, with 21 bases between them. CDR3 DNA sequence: TGTGCCAGCACTCCAGGCTTCGGGGCTATGGGCAATCAGCCCCAGCATTTT. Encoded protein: CASTPGFGAMGNQPQHF.

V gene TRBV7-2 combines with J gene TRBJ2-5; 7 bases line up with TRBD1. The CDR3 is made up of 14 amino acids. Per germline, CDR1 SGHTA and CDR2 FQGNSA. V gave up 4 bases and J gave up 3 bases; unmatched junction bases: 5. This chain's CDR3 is CASSSDDREETQYF. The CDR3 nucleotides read TGTGCCAGCAGCTCCGATGACAGGGAAGAGACCCAGTACTTC.

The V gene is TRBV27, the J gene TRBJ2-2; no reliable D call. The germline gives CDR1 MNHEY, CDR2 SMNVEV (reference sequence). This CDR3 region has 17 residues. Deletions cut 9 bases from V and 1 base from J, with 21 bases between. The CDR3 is CASAWSLRQLNTGELFF. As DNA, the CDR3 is TGTGCCAGTGCGTGGAGTTTGAGACAACTGAACACCGGGGAGCTGTTTTTT.

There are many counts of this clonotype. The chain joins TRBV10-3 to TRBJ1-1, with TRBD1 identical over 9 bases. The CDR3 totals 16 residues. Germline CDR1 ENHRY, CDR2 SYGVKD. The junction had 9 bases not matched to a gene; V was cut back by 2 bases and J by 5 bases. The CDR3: CAISEPGQGGGTEAFF. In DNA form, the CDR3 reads TGTGCCATCAGTGAGCCGGGACAGGGAGGTGGGACTGAAGCTTTCTTT.

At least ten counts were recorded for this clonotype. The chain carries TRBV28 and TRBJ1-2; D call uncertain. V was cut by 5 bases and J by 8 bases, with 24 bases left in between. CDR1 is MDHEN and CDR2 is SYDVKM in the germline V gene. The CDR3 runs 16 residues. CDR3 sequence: CASSPRGDTPILGYTF. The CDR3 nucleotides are TGTGCCAGCAGTCCTCGGGGAGACACCCCTATTCTGGGCTACACCTTC.

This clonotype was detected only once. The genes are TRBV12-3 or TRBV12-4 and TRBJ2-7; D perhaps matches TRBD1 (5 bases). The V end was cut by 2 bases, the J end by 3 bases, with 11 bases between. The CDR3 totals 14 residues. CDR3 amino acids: CASSLQGRHYEQYF. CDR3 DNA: TGTGCCAGCAGTTTACAGGGTCGTCACTACGAGCAGTACTTC.

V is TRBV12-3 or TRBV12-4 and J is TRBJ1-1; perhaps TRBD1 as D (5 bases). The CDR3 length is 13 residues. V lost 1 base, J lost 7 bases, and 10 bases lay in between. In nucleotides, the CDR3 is TGTGCCAGCAGTTTAGGCGGGGCCAATGAAGCTTTCTTT. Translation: CASSLGGANEAFF.

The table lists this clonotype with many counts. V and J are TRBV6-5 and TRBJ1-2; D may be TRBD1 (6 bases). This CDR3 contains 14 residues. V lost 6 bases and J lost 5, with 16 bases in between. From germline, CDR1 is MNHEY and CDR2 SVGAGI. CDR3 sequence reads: CASRSLGALYGYTF. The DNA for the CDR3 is TGTGCCAGCAGAAGTTTGGGGGCGTTGTATGGCTACACCTTC.

DNA for the CDR3: TGTGCCAGCAGGCAGGGGTGGCAGCCCCAGCATTTT. Amino acid sequence: CASRQGWQPQHF. This chain connects TRBV12-3 or TRBV12-4 to TRBJ1-5; D is perhaps TRBD1 (6 bases). CDR3 length equals 12 residues. V gave up 6 bases and J gave up 7 bases, with 10 bases separating them.

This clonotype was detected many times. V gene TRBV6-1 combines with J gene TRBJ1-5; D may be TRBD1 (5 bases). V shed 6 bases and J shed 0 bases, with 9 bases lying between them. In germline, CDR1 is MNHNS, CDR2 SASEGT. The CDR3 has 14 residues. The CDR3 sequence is CASRRDFSNQPQHF. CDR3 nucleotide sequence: TGTGCCAGCAGACGGGACTTTAGCAATCAGCCCCAGCATTTT.

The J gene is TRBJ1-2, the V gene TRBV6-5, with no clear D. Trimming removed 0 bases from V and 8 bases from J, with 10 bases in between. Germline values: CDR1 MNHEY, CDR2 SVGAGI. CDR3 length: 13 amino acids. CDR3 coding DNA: TGTGCCAGCAGTTACTCCGCAGGTCGCGGCTACACCTTC. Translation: CASSYSAGRGYTF.

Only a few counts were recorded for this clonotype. This CDR3 is CATSGTGTYEQYF. CDR3 DNA sequence: TGTGCCACATCCGGGACAGGGACCTACGAGCAGTACTTC. The chain recombines TRBV6-1 with TRBJ2-7; 9 bases match TRBD1. The ends lost 10 bases at V and 2 bases at J; junction bases unmatched: 6. CDR1 and CDR2 from the germline V gene are MNHNS and SASEGT. The CDR3 has 13 amino acids.

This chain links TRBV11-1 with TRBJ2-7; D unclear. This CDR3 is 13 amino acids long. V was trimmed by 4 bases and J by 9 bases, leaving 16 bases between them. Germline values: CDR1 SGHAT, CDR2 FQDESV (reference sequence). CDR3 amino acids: CASSSRGGVWQYF. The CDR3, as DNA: TGTGCCAGCAGCTCCAGAGGCGGTGTCTGGCAGTACTTC.

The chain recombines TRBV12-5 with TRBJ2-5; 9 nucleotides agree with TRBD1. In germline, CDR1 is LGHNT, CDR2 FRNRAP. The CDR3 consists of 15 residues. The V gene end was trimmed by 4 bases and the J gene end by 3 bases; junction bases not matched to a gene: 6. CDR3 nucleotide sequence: TGTGCTAGTGGTTCGTGGGACAGGGAGGAAGAGACCCAGTACTTC. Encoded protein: CASGSWDREEETQYF.

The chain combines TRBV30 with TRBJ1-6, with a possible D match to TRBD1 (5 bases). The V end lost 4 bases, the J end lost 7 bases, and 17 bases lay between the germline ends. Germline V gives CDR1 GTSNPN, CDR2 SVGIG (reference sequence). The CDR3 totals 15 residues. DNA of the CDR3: TGTGCCTGGACTTCACAACGGGGGAACAATTCACCCCTCCACTTT. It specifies CAWTSQRGNNSPLHF.

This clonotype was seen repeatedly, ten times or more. CDR3 nucleotides: TGTGCCAGCAGTTTAGCGCAGGGATCCTACGAGCAGTACTTC. Translation: CASSLAQGSYEQYF. The chain joins TRBV12-3 or TRBV12-4 to TRBJ2-7, with D possibly TRBD1 on 5 matching bases. CDR3 length: 14 amino acids. Trimming left V 0 bases short and J 1 base short, with 7 bases between.

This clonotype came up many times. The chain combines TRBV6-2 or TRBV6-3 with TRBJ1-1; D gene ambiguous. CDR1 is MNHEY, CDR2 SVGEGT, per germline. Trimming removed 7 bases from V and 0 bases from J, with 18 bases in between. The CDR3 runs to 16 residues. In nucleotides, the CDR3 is TGTGCCAGCAATCTCCAGCCGGGTTCCATGAACACTGAAGCTTTCTTT. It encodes CASNLQPGSMNTEAFF.

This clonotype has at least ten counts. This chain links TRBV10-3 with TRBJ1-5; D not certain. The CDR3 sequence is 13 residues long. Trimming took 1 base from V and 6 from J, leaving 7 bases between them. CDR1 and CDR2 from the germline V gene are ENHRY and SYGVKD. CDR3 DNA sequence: TGTGCCATCAGTGAGTTAGGATCTCAGCCCCAGCATTTT. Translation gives CAISELGSQPQHF.

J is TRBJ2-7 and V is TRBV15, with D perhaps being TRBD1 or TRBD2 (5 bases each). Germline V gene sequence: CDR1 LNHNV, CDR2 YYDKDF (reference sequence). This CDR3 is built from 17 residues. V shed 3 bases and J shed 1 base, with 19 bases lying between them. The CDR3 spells CATSSLQGPGISYEQYF. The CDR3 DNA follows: TGTGCCACCAGCAGCCTCCAGGGCCCCGGGATTTCCTACGAGCAGTACTTC.

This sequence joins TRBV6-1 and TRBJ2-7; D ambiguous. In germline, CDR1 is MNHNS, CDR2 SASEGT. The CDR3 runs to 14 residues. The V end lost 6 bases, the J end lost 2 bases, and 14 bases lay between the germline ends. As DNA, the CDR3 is TGTGCCAGCAGACCAACGGCCGGAACCTACGAGCAGTACTTC. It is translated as CASRPTAGTYEQYF.

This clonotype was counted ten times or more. CDR3: CASSYSIYQGSGETQYF. The CDR3 DNA follows: TGTGCCAGCAGTTACTCGATTTACCAGGGGAGCGGAGAGACCCAGTACTTC. The rearrangement links TRBV6-5 to TRBJ2-5; possible D gene TRBD1, 6 bases. V was shortened by 0 bases and J by 4 bases, with 18 bases between the two germline ends. In germline, CDR1 is MNHEY, CDR2 SVGAGI. The CDR3 is 17 amino acids.